This T cell receptor beta chain stems from a study of blood T cells in healthy people across ages. Overall study results and limits: It was not possible, with unsorted PBMCs, to conclusively compare naive and antigen-experienced cells.

The junction had 7 bases not matched to a gene; V was cut back by 4 bases and J by 3 bases. The CDR3 is 17 amino acids. Germline V CDR1 and CDR2: SGHDN, FVKESK. Primers used in a second PCR of roughly 7 to 11 cycles were a sample-barcoded 5' primer and a J-beta primer mix. Unique molecular identifiers of 12 random nucleotides labeled each cDNA. Using its own MiXCR run on the 5' RACE reads, TCRdb lists one record per CDR3 protein. The sample records a few hundred thousand distinct CDR3 sequences, around 27% being singletons. This clonotype showed up many times. Its antigen is currently unknown. The data were also submitted as part of a second study, on T cells of mothers and their children. That work contributes: cDNA was made from all extracted RNA, around 1.6 ug per 15 ul.

V is TRBV14 and J is TRBJ2-5; 14 bases are shared with TRBD2. The clonotype was recovered from a boy between 2 and 15 years old in good health. The material sequenced was blood. The CDR3 sequence: CASSPPGLAGGKETQYF. The CDR3 bases are TGTGCCAGCAGCCCTCCTGGACTAGCGGGGGGTAAAGAGACCCAGTACTTC.